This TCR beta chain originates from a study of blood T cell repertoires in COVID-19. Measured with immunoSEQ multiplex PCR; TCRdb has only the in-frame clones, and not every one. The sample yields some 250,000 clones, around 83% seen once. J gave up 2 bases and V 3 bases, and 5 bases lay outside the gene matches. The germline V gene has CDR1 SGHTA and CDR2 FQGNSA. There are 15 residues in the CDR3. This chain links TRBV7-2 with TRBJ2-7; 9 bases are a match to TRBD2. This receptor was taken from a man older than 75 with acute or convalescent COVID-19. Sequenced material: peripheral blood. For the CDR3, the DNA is TGTGCCAGCAGCTTGGGAGCGGGGGGACCCTACGAGCAGTACTTC. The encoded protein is CASSLGAGGPYEQYF.